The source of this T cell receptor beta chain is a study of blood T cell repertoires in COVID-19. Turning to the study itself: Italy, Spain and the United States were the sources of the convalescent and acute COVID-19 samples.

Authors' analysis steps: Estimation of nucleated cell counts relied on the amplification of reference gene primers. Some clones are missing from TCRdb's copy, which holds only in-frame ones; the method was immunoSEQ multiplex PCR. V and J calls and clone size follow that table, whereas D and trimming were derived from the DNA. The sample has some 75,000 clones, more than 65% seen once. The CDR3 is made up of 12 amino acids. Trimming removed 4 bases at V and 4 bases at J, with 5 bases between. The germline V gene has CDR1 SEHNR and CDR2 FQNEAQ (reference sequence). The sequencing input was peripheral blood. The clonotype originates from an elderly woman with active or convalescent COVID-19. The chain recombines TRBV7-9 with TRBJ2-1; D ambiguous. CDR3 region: CASSSPYNEQFF. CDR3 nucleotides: TGTGCCAGCAGCTCTCCTTACAATGAGCAGTTCTTC. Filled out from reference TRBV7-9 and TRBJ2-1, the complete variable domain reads DTGVSQNPRHKITKRGQNVTFRCDPISEHNRLYWYRQTLGQGPEFLTYFQNEAQLEKSRLLSDRFSAERPKGSFSTLEIQRTEQGDSAMYLCASSSPYNEQFFGPGTRLTVL.